This T cell receptor (beta chain) was observed in a study of shared clonotypes between healthy human individuals. The repertoire was sequenced with immunoSEQ multiplex PCR; TCRdb's copy has only in-frame clones and lacks some. The table includes some 1.4 million clones, around 97% detected once. Material: naive CD4+ T cells sorted from blood. The subset was: CD45RA+ positively selected. This receptor was identified in a man between 25 and 39 years old in good health.

The CDR3: CASAISGSNEQFF. The CDR3 DNA follows: TGCGCCAGTGCCATAAGCGGGAGCAATGAGCAGTTCTTC. J is TRBJ2-1 and V is TRBV10-1; 8 bases match TRBD2. Trimming removed 9 bases from V and 6 bases from J; junction bases left unmatched: 7. Germline loops: CDR1 WNHNN, CDR2 SYGVQD (reference sequence). The CDR3 contains 13 residues.